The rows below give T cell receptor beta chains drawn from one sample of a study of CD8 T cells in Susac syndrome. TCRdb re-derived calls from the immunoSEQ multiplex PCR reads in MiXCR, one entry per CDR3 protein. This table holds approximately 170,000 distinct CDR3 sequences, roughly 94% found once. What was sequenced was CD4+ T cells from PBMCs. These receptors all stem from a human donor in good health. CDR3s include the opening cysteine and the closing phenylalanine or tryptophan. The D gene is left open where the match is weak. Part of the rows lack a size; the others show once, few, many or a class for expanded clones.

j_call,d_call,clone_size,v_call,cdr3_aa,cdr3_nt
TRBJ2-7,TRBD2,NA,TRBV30,CAWTASGGVSSYEQYF,TGTGCCTGGACTGCTAGCGGGGGGGTGAGCTCCTACGAGCAGTACTTC
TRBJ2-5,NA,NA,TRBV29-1,CSVAGQETQYF,TGCAGCGTTGCCGGGCAAGAGACCCAGTACTTC
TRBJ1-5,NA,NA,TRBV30,CAWSVAVNQPQHF,TGTGCCTGGAGTGTGGCAGTGAATCAGCCCCAGCATTTT
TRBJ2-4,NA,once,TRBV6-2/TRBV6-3,CASSHEQTNIQYF,TGTGCCAGCAGCCACGAGCAGACTAACATTCAGTACTTC
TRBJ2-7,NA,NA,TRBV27,CASKTGLGYEQYF,TGTGCCAGCAAAACAGGGTTGGGCTACGAGCAGTACTTC
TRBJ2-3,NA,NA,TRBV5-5,CASSSPGGSADTQYF,TGTGCCAGCAGTTCTCCGGGCGGTTCTGCGGATACGCAGTATTTT
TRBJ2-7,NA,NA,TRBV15,CATSRDASYEQYF,TGTGCCACCAGCCGGGACGCCTCCTACGAGCAGTACTTC
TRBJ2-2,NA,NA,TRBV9,CASSLDTSNTGELFF,TGTGCCAGCAGCCTCGACACATCGAACACCGGGGAGCTGTTTTTT
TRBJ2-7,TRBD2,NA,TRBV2,CASSELAGAEQYF,TGTGCCAGCAGTGAACTAGCGGGAGCCGAGCAGTACTTC
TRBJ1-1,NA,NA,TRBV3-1,CASSQDPRQGSNTEAFF,TGTGCCAGCAGCCAAGATCCGCGTCAGGGGTCGAACACTGAAGCTTTCTTT
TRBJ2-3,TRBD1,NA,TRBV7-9,CASSFGQGRTDTQYF,TGTGCCAGCAGCTTCGGACAGGGTCGCACAGATACGCAGTATTTT
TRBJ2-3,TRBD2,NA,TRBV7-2,CASSFREEDTQYF,TGTGCCAGCAGCTTCCGGGAGGAAGATACGCAGTATTTT
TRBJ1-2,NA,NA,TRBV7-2,CASSSSGANYGYTF,TGTGCCAGCAGCTCATCGGGCGCTAACTATGGCTACACCTTC
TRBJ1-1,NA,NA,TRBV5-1,CASSIGDGADTEAFF,TGCGCCAGCAGCATAGGGGACGGCGCGGACACTGAAGCTTTCTTT
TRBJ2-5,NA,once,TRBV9,CASSVEGRETQYF,TGTGCCAGCAGCGTTGAGGGACGCGAGACCCAGTACTTC
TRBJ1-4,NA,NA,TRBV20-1,CSARGGQTTNEKLFF,TGCAGTGCTAGAGGTGGCCAAACAACTAATGAAAAACTGTTTTTT
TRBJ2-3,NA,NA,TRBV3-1,CASRETLSRLGTQYF,TGTGCCAGCAGAGAAACGCTCTCCCGGTTGGGTACGCAGTATTTT
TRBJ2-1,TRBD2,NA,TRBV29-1,CSVASGRAVLYEQFF,TGCAGCGTGGCTAGCGGGAGGGCCGTCTTGTATGAGCAGTTCTTC
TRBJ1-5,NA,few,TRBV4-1,CASSHGISGNQPQHF,TGCGCCAGCAGCCACGGAATTAGTGGCAATCAGCCCCAGCATTTT
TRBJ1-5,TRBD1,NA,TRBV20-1,CSALDRGGQPQHF,TGCAGTGCTCTTGACAGGGGAGGTCAGCCCCAGCATTTT
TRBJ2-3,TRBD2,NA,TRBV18,CASSPAGADTQYF,TGTGCCAGCTCACCGGCGGGGGCAGATACGCAGTATTTT
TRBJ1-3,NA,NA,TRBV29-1,CSVGPDSGNTIYF,TGCAGCGTTGGACCAGACTCTGGAAACACCATATATTTT
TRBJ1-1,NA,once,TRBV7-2,CASSPPGPQNTEAFF,TGTGCCAGCAGCCCCCCCGGTCCCCAGAACACTGAAGCTTTCTTT
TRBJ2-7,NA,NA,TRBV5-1,CASSLGSAVNEQYF,TGCGCCAGCAGCTTGGGAAGCGCAGTGAACGAGCAGTACTTC